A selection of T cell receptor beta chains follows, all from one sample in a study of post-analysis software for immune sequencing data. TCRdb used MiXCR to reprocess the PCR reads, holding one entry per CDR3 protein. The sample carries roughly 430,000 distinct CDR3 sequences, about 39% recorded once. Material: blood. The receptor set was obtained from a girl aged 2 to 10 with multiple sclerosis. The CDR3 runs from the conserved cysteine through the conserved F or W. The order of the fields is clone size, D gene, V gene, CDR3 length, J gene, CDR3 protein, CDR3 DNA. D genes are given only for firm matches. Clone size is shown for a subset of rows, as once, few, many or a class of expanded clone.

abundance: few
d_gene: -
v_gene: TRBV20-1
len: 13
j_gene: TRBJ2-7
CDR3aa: CSARRPSDYEQYF
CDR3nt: TGCAGTGCTAGGCGACCGAGTGACTACGAGCAGTACTTC

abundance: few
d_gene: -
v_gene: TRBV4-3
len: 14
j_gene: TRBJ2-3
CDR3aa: CASSHASGTGTQYF
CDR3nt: TGCGCCAGCAGCCACGCTTCCGGGACGGGAACGCAGTATTTT

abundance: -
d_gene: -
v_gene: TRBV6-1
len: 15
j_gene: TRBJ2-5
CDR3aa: CASSERRGYQETQYF
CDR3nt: TGTGCCAGCAGTGAACGTCGGGGGTACCAAGAGACCCAGTACTTC

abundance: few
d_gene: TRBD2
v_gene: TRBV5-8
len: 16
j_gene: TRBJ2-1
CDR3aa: CASSLFTGGRYNEQFF
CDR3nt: TGTGCCAGCAGCTTATTCACGGGGGGGCGGTACAATGAGCAGTTCTTC

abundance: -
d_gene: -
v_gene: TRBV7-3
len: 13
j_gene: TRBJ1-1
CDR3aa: CASSTARGTEAFF
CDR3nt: TGTGCCAGCAGCACCGCTCGGGGCACTGAAGCTTTCTTT

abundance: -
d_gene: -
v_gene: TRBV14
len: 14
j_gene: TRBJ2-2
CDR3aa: CASKGYRATGELFF
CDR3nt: TGTGCCAGCAAAGGCTATCGGGCAACCGGGGAGCTGTTTTTT

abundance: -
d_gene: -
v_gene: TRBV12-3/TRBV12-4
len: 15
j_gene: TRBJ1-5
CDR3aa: CASSLMGFSNQPQHF
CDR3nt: TGTGCCAGCAGTTTAATGGGATTTAGCAATCAGCCCCAGCATTTT

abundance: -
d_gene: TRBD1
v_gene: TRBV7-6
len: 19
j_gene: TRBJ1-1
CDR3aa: CASSLIIAGQGAVRTEAFF
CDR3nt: TGTGCCAGCAGCTTAATTATCGCGGGACAGGGGGCTGTGCGCACTGAAGCTTTCTTT

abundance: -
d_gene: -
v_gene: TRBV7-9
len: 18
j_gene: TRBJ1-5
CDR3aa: CASSSGQSSTGSNQPQHF
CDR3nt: TGTGCCAGCAGCTCCGGACAATCCTCCACCGGGAGCAATCAGCCCCAGCATTTT

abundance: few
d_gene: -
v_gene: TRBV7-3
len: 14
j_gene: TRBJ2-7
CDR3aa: CASSLNGIQDEQYF
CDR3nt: TGTGCCAGCAGCTTAAACGGGATTCAGGACGAGCAGTACTTC

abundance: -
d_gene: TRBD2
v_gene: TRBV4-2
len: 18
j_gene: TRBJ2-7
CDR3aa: CASSQDWSLRGRAYEQYF
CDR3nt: TGTGCCAGCAGCCAAGATTGGTCTCTTCGCGGGAGGGCCTACGAGCAGTACTTC

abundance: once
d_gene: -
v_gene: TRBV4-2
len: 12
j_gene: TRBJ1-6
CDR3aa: CASSHQPGTLHF
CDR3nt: TGTGCCAGCAGCCATCAACCCGGGACCCTCCACTTT